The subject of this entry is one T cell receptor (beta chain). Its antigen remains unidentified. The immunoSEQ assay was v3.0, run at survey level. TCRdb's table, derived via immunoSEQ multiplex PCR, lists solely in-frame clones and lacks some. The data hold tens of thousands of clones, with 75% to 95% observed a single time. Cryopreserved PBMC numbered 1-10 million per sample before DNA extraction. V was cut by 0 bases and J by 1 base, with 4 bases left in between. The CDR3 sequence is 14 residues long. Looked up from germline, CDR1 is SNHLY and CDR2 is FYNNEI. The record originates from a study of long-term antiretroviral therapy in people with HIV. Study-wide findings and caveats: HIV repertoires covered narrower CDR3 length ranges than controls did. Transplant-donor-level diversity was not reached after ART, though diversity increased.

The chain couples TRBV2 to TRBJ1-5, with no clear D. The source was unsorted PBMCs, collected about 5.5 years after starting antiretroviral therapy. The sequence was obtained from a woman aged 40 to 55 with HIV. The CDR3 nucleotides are TGTGCCAGCAGTGAAGCGCAGAGCAATCAGCCCCAGCATTTT. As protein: CASSEAQSNQPQHF. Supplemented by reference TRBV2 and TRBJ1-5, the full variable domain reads EPEVTQTPSHQVTQMGQEVILRCVPISNHLYFYWYRQILGQKVEFLVSFYNNEISEKSEIFDDQFSVERPDGSNFTLKIRSTKLEDSAMYFCASSEAQSNQPQHFGDGTRLSIL.